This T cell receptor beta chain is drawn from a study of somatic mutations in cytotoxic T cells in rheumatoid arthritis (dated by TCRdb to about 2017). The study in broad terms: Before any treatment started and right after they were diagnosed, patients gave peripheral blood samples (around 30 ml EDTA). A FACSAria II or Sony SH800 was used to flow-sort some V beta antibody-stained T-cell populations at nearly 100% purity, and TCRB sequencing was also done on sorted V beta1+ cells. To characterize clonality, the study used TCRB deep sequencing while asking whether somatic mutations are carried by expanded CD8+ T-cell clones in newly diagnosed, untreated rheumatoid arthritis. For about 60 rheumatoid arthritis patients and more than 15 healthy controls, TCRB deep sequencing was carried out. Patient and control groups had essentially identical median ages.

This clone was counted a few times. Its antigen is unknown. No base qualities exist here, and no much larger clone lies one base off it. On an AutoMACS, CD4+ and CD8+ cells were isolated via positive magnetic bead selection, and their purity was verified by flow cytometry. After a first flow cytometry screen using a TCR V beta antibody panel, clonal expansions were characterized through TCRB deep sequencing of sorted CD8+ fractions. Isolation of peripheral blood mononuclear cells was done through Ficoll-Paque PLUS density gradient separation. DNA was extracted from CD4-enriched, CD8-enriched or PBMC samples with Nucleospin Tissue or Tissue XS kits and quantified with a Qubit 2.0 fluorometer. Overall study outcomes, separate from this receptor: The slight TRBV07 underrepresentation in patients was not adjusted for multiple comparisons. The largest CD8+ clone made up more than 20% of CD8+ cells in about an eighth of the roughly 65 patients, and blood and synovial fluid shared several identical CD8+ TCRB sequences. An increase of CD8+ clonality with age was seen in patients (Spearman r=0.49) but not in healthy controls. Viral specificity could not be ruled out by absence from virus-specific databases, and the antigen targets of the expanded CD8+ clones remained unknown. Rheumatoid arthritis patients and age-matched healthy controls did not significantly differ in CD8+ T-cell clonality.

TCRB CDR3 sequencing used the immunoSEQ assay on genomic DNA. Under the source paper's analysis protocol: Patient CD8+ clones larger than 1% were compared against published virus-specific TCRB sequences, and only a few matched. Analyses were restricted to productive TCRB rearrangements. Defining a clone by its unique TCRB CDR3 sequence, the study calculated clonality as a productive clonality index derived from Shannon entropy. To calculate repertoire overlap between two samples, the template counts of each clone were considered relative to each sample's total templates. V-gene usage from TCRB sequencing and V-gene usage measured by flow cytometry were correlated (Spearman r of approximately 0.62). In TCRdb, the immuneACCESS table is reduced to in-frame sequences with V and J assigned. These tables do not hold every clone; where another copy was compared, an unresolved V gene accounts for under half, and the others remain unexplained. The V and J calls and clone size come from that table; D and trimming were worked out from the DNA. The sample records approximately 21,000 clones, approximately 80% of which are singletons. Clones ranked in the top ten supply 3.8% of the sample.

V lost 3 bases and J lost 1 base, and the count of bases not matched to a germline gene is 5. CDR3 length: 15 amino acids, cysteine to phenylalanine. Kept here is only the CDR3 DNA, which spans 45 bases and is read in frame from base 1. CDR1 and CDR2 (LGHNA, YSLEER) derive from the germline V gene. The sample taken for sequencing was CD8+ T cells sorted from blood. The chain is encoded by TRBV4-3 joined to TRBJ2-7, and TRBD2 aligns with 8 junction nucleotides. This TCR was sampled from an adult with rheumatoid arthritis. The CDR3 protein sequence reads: CASSQVGTSSYEQYF. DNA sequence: TGCGCCAGCAGCCAGGTCGGGACTAGTTCCTACGAGCAGTACTTC.